These T cell receptor beta chains were read from a single sample in a study of T cells in Graves' hyperthyroidism and ophthalmopathy. TCRdb reprocessed the multiplex PCR reads with MiXCR, giving one entry per CDR3 protein. The table lists around 400,000 distinct CDR3 sequences, 13% to 15% of them singletons. Sequencing was done on a sample of blood. These receptors were collected from a woman aged 55-70 years with Graves' ophthalmopathy. The CDR3 runs from the conserved cysteine through the conserved F or W. Fields, in order: J gene, clone size, V gene, D gene, CDR3 DNA, CDR3 protein. A D gene is named only where the DNA matches it firmly. Expanded clones are given a class, and other clones once, few, many or no size at all.

J: TRBJ2-3; size: NA; V: TRBV20-1; D: NA; DNA: TGCAGTGCTAGAGATTTTATTGCAGGGCTGAGCACAGATACGCAGTATTTT; CDR3: CSARDFIAGLSTDTQYF
J: TRBJ2-3; size: NA; V: TRBV19; D: TRBD2; DNA: TGTGCCAGTAGTACTAGCGGGAGAGATACGCAGTATTTT; CDR3: CASSTSGRDTQYF
J: TRBJ1-2; size: NA; V: TRBV6-2/TRBV6-3; D: NA; DNA: TGTGCCAGCAGTTACAGGGACCCTGCCCTCTATGGCTACACCTTC; CDR3: CASSYRDPALYGYTF
J: TRBJ2-1; size: many; V: TRBV20-1; D: TRBD2; DNA: TGCAGTGCCGAGGGCACGGCTAGCGGGAGCCCCCATGAGCAGTTCTTC; CDR3: CSAEGTASGSPHEQFF
J: TRBJ1-1; size: many; V: TRBV18; D: NA; DNA: TGTGCCAGCTCAGAGTCGGGGACTGAAGCTTTCTTT; CDR3: CASSESGTEAFF
J: TRBJ2-1; size: NA; V: TRBV28; D: TRBD2; DNA: TGTGCCAGCAGTTACCAGGGACCAGCGGGAGTAAATGAGCAGTTCTTC; CDR3: CASSYQGPAGVNEQFF
J: TRBJ2-2; size: many; V: TRBV12-3/TRBV12-4; D: NA; DNA: TGTGCCAGCAGTTTAAAAGTAGGGAGAGGATCCGGGGAGCTGTTTTTT; CDR3: CASSLKVGRGSGELFF
J: TRBJ1-2; size: few; V: TRBV7-9; D: TRBD1; DNA: TGTGCCAGCAGCTTGAGGGAGGGGGCTCGAGGCTACACCTTC; CDR3: CASSLREGARGYTF
J: TRBJ2-7; size: many; V: TRBV20-1; D: NA; DNA: TGCAGTGCTTGTGACGGACCCTACGAGCAGTACTTC; CDR3: CSACDGPYEQYF
J: TRBJ2-7; size: few; V: TRBV28; D: NA; DNA: TGTGCCAGCATGGCGGGAAGACACGAGCAGTACTTC; CDR3: CASMAGRHEQYF
J: TRBJ2-7; size: few; V: TRBV5-5; D: NA; DNA: TGTGCCAGCAGCTTGGAACAGATCCTTCTCGAGCAGTACTTC; CDR3: CASSLEQILLEQYF
J: TRBJ2-7; size: NA; V: TRBV12-3/TRBV12-4; D: TRBD2; DNA: TGTGCCAGCAGTACGACTAGCGGAGAAGGCTACGAGCAGTACTTC; CDR3: CASSTTSGEGYEQYF
J: TRBJ1-1; size: many; V: TRBV28; D: NA; DNA: TGTGCCAGCGCAGGGTGGGGGGGTAATCGGGGTGAAGCTTTCTTT; CDR3: CASAGWGGNRGEAFF
J: TRBJ1-1; size: many; V: TRBV30; D: TRBD1; DNA: TGTGCCTGGAGTGGCCGGGACAGGGACGCTTTCTTT; CDR3: CAWSGRDRDAFF
J: TRBJ2-2; size: few; V: TRBV7-3; D: TRBD1; DNA: TGTGCCAGCAGCGCACAGGGGGCGTCCGGGGAGCTGTTTTTT; CDR3: CASSAQGASGELFF
J: TRBJ2-3; size: few; V: TRBV20-1; D: TRBD2; DNA: TGCAGTGCTGAAGGGGGACTAGCGGGAGTAGATACGCAGTATTTT; CDR3: CSAEGGLAGVDTQYF
J: TRBJ1-1; size: NA; V: TRBV19; D: NA; DNA: TGTGCCAGTAGTATTGGTTTTGAGGACACTGAAGCTTTCTTT; CDR3: CASSIGFEDTEAFF
J: TRBJ1-4; size: many; V: TRBV3-1; D: NA; DNA: TGTGCCAGCAGCCAAGAAGACGGTCTGGAAAAACTGTTTTTT; CDR3: CASSQEDGLEKLFF
J: TRBJ2-1; size: many; V: TRBV20-1; D: NA; DNA: TGCAGTGCTAGCACTAGTGCCCTCTACAATGAGCAGTTCTTC; CDR3: CSASTSALYNEQFF
J: TRBJ2-1; size: few; V: TRBV2; D: NA; DNA: TGTGCCAGCTGGGTGGTGGCGAACTCCTACAATGAGCAGTTCTTC; CDR3: CASWVVANSYNEQFF
J: TRBJ2-1; size: many; V: TRBV6-1; D: TRBD1; DNA: TGTGCCAGCAGTGGGGACAGCCTCTACAATGAGCAGTTCTTC; CDR3: CASSGDSLYNEQFF
J: TRBJ2-5; size: many; V: TRBV28; D: NA; DNA: TGTGCCAGCTCGACTGGGTCCCCGGAGACCCAGTACTTC; CDR3: CASSTGSPETQYF
J: TRBJ2-5; size: many; V: TRBV28; D: NA; DNA: TGTGCCAGCAGTAGCTACAGGGATACAGAGACCCAGTACTTC; CDR3: CASSSYRDTETQYF
J: TRBJ1-2; size: NA; V: TRBV30; D: NA; DNA: TGTGCATCAGGACGGGGAAACTATGGCTACACCTTC; CDR3: CASGRGNYGYTF
J: TRBJ2-1; size: few; V: TRBV19; D: NA; DNA: TGTGCCAGTAGTGAGACCAGCACCTACAATGAGCAGTTCTTC; CDR3: CASSETSTYNEQFF
J: TRBJ2-3; size: NA; V: TRBV28; D: NA; DNA: TGTGCCAGCAGTAGGCCAGGGAGCACAGATACGCAGTATTTT; CDR3: CASSRPGSTDTQYF
J: TRBJ2-1; size: few; V: TRBV2; D: NA; DNA: TGTGCCAGCAGTGAAGACGGGATGGTCTTC; CDR3: CASSEDGMVF
J: TRBJ2-2; size: few; V: TRBV27; D: NA; DNA: TGTGCCAGCAGCCCTGTGCTCCCGGGGTGGGGGACCGGGGAGCTGTTTTTT; CDR3: CASSPVLPGWGTGELFF
J: TRBJ2-5; size: NA; V: TRBV19; D: NA; DNA: TGTGCCAGTAGTAGCCCCCCGTCGGGCGAGTTTGGTTCGTACCAAGAGACCCAGTACTTC; CDR3: CASSSPPSGEFGSYQETQYF
J: TRBJ2-2; size: many; V: TRBV11-1; D: NA; DNA: TGTGCCAGCAGCTCGGACAGATACCCCGGGGAGCTGTTTTTT; CDR3: CASSSDRYPGELFF
J: TRBJ2-2; size: NA; V: TRBV7-2; D: NA; DNA: TGTGCCAGCAGCACCTGGGGGGAGCTGTTTTTT; CDR3: CASSTWGELFF
J: TRBJ2-5; size: many; V: TRBV5-1; D: NA; DNA: TGCGCCAGCAGCCAGGGACCCCAAGAGACCCAGTACTTC; CDR3: CASSQGPQETQYF
J: TRBJ2-7; size: many; V: TRBV2; D: TRBD2; DNA: TGTGCCAGCAGGGGGGGACTAGCGTCGAGCTCCTACGAGCAGTACTTC; CDR3: CASRGGLASSSYEQYF
J: TRBJ2-5; size: many; V: TRBV7-3; D: NA; DNA: TGTGCCAGCAGCTTAGGTAGCCAAGCTCGAGAGACCCAGTACTTC; CDR3: CASSLGSQARETQYF
J: TRBJ2-5; size: many; V: TRBV28; D: NA; DNA: TGTGCCAGCAGTTTCTCGCAGACCCAAGAGACCCAGTACTTC; CDR3: CASSFSQTQETQYF
J: TRBJ2-7; size: many; V: TRBV6-1; D: TRBD1; DNA: TGTGCCAGCAGTACAGGGGCCACCTACGAGCAGTACTTC; CDR3: CASSTGATYEQYF
J: TRBJ2-1; size: NA; V: TRBV2; D: NA; DNA: TGTGCCAGCAGTGAAGAGTTGCCCCAGGCTAGCAAGTTCTTC; CDR3: CASSEELPQASKFF
J: TRBJ2-7; size: many; V: TRBV28; D: TRBD1; DNA: TGTGCCAGCCTCCCCCCGTTGGGGACAGGGGTATACGAGCAGTACTTC; CDR3: CASLPPLGTGVYEQYF
J: TRBJ1-2; size: many; V: TRBV11-2; D: TRBD1; DNA: TGTGCCAGCAGCTTCAGCACCGGACAGGCCAGTGGCTACACCTTC; CDR3: CASSFSTGQASGYTF
J: TRBJ2-5; size: many; V: TRBV7-2; D: TRBD2; DNA: TGTGCCAGCAGCGCTCGCCGGACTAGCGGCGAGACCCAGTACTTC; CDR3: CASSARRTSGETQYF
J: TRBJ2-5; size: many; V: TRBV6-6; D: NA; DNA: TGTGCCAGCAGTTACTCGACCACTGTAGAGACCCAGTACTTC; CDR3: CASSYSTTVETQYF
J: TRBJ2-1; size: NA; V: TRBV24-1; D: NA; DNA: TGTGCCACCAGTGATACAGGACAGTTAAGCTCCTACAATGAGCAGTTCTTC; CDR3: CATSDTGQLSSYNEQFF
J: TRBJ1-5; size: many; V: TRBV2; D: NA; DNA: TGTGCCAGCAGTCCGACCCCAGGGGAGGCAGGTCAGCCCCAGCATTTT; CDR3: CASSPTPGEAGQPQHF
J: TRBJ2-7; size: many; V: TRBV11-2; D: NA; DNA: TGTGCCAGCAGCTTAGAGGGCGGTGCGACCTACGAGCAGTACTTC; CDR3: CASSLEGGATYEQYF
J: TRBJ1-1; size: many; V: TRBV20-1; D: NA; DNA: TGCAGTGCTTGCAGGGATTTGAACACTGAAGCTTTCTTT; CDR3: CSACRDLNTEAFF
J: TRBJ1-1; size: many; V: TRBV5-5; D: TRBD1; DNA: TGTGCCAGCAGCGCGTACACAGGGGCCCATGAAGCTTTCTTT; CDR3: CASSAYTGAHEAFF
J: TRBJ2-5; size: NA; V: TRBV18; D: TRBD2; DNA: TGTGCCAGCTCACGGACTAGCGGGTTAGAGACCCAGTACTTC; CDR3: CASSRTSGLETQYF
J: TRBJ2-5; size: NA; V: TRBV7-7; D: TRBD2; DNA: TGTGCTAGCAGCTCCCCGGGAGGTCAAGAGACCCAGTACTTC; CDR3: CASSSPGGQETQYF
J: TRBJ2-1; size: NA; V: TRBV20-1; D: TRBD2; DNA: TGCAGTGCTAGTGTGACTAGCGGATACAATGAGCAGTTCTTC; CDR3: CSASVTSGYNEQFF
J: TRBJ2-3; size: few; V: TRBV19; D: NA; DNA: TGTGCCAGTAGTTCAAGCTTGAATGGGGCGCAGTATTTT; CDR3: CASSSSLNGAQYF
J: TRBJ2-5; size: NA; V: TRBV11-2; D: TRBD2; DNA: TGTGCCAGCAGCCTCCTTGGGCCTCTAGCGGGAGGTCAAGAGACCCAGTACTTC; CDR3: CASSLLGPLAGGQETQYF